Listed below are T cell receptor beta chains from one sample, sequenced in a study of tumor and adjacent non-tumor tissue in lung cancer. TCRdb ran MiXCR on the multiplex PCR reads and lists one entry per CDR3 protein. The sample has roughly 43,000 distinct CDR3 sequences, 60% seen once. The sample consisted of distant non-tumor lung tissue. These receptors were taken from a man in his forties or fifties with non-small cell lung cancer. CDR3s include the opening cysteine and the closing phenylalanine or tryptophan. A D gene is named only where the DNA matches it firmly. Some rows mark clone size as missing; the rest say once, few, many or name a class of expanded clone.

j_call d_call v_call clone_size cdr3_nt cdr3_aa
TRBJ2-5 - TRBV4-1 - TGCGCCAGCAGCCTGGCTGTGAGAGTAGAGACCCAGTACTTC CASSLAVRVETQYF
TRBJ2-1 TRBD2 TRBV29-1 - TGCAACGTTGATGACGGACTAGCGGGGGTGGGTGAACAGTTCTTC CNVDDGLAGVGEQFF
TRBJ2-3 TRBD1 TRBV11-2 - TGTGCTAGCAGCTCCCCCTCCGGGACAGCGTTCGGCAAGCAGTATTTT CASSSPSGTAFGKQYF
TRBJ2-7 TRBD1 TRBV7-9 many TGTGCCAGCAGCTACCTGACAGGGGGGCAGTACTTC CASSYLTGGQYF
TRBJ2-3 - TRBV4-1 once TGCGCCAGCCAAGATTGGACAGACACAGATACGCAGTATTTT CASQDWTDTDTQYF
TRBJ2-3 TRBD2 TRBV2 - TGTGCCAGCACCGGCGGGAGGGCCAACACAGATACGCAGTATTTT CASTGGRANTDTQYF
TRBJ2-6 - TRBV4-1 medium-sized TGCGCCAGCAGCCGACAGACGGTCTCTGGGGCCAACGTCCTGACTTTC CASSRQTVSGANVLTF
TRBJ1-1 - TRBV7-9 few TGTGCCAGCAGCAAACAGGGCAAGAACACTGAAGCTTTCTTT CASSKQGKNTEAFF
TRBJ1-5 - TRBV10-2 - TGCGCCCGCAGTGAGTCGATTCTTAGCAATCAGTCCCAGCATTTT CARSESILSNQSQHF
TRBJ2-3 - TRBV20-1 - TGCAGTGCTAGACAGGACACAGGTACGCAGTATTTT CSARQDTGTQYF
TRBJ1-3 TRBD1 TRBV11-2 - TGTACCAGCTGCTCTTCAAGGGGACAGGGCGTTTTT CTSCSSRGQGVF
TRBJ2-1 TRBD2 TRBV11-3 - TGTACCTGCAGCACCGGACTAGCGGGGTACAATGAGCAGTTCTTC CTCSTGLAGYNEQFF
TRBJ1-3 TRBD1 TRBV5-6 - TGTGCCAGCAGCTTGATGAGACAGGGCTACGGAAACACCATATATTTT CASSLMRQGYGNTIYF
TRBJ2-2 - TRBV4-2 - TGTGCCAGCAGCCAGTCGAATGGCGTGAACACCGGGGAGCTGGTTTTT CASSQSNGVNTGELVF
TRBJ2-7 - TRBV28 few TGTGCCGCGGCGCGGCAGAACTCCTACGAGCAGTACTTC CAAARQNSYEQYF
TRBJ2-1 - TRBV11-3 - TGTGCCAACAGCTTAAGCCACTGGTATAATGAGCAGTTTTTC CANSLSHWYNEQFF
TRBJ2-7 TRBD2 TRBV28 - TGTGCCAGCAGTTTAGCTAGCGGGTACGAGCAGTACTTC CASSLASGYEQYF
TRBJ1-5 - TRBV19 - TGTGCCAGTAGGGGGCAAATTGGTCAGCCCCAGCATTTT CASRGQIGQPQHF
TRBJ1-3 TRBD1 TRBV28 - TGTGCCAGCGCGACCGGGACAGTGGATGGAAACACCATATATTTT CASATGTVDGNTIYF
TRBJ2-5 - TRBV29-1 many TGCAGCGTTGAGGAGTCAGCGGAGACCCAGTACTTC CSVEESAETQYF
TRBJ2-1 - TRBV14 once TGTGCCAACAGCCAAGGTTCAGGGGCATCCTACAATGAGCAGCTCTTC CANSQGSGASYNEQLF
TRBJ1-5 - TRBV20-1 - TGCAGTGCTAGAATGGGGGTTGGGAATCGGCCCCAGCATTTT CSARMGVGNRPQHF
TRBJ2-5 - TRBV4-1 once TGCGCAAGCTGCGCCCGGGGGAGTACAGAGACCCAGTACTTC CASCARGSTETQYF
TRBJ2-7 TRBD2 TRBV7-2 - TGTGCCAGCAGCTTTTCTAGCGGGGGGACCTACGAGCAGTACTTC CASSFSSGGTYEQYF
TRBJ2-3 TRBD2 TRBV6-6 once TGTGCCATCAGGGACTATATCGTAGATACGCATTATTTT CAIRDYIVDTHYF
TRBJ2-7 - TRBV29-1 - TGCAGTGTTATCCACGGGGCAGGGGCTACCTACGAGCAGTACTTC CSVIHGAGATYEQYF
TRBJ2-3 - TRBV11-2 - TGTGCTAGCAGCACCCCAGGGAATGTGGGCGATACGTATTATTTT CASSTPGNVGDTYYF
TRBJ1-1 TRBD1 TRBV30 few TGTGCCTGGGTGCCGGGACAGGGTTTGAGCTCTCCCACTGAAGCTTTCTTT CAWVPGQGLSSPTEAFF
TRBJ2-5 TRBD2 TRBV24-1 - TGTACCACCAGCGCTAGCGGGATCCAAGAGACCCAGTACTTC CTTSASGIQETQYF
TRBJ2-2 TRBD1 TRBV11-2 - TGTACCAGCAGCTTAAGACAGGGGAACACCGGGGAGCTATTTTTT CTSSLRQGNTGELFF
TRBJ1-6 - TRBV6-5 many TGTGCCAGCAGCACCCCGGATTCACCCCTCCACTTT CASSTPDSPLHF
TRBJ2-2 - TRBV11-1 - TGTGCCAGCAGCCGGGGTCCAATAGGGGGGCTGTTTTTT CASSRGPIGGLFF
TRBJ2-1 - TRBV6-2/TRBV6-3 - TGTGCCAGCAGTTACTGGGAGGGGACAGTGAATGAGCATTTCTTC CASSYWEGTVNEHFF
TRBJ1-1 - TRBV6-6 - TGTGCCAGCAGGCCTTGGGAGGCGGGGCAGGATAGCTCTGAAGCTTTCTTT CASRPWEAGQDSSEAFF
TRBJ2-7 - TRBV7-9 once TGTACCAGCAGTCCCGAGACAGGCGAGCAGTACTTC CTSSPETGEQYF
TRBJ2-4 TRBD2 TRBV13 - TGTGCCAGCTGCTTAGGGCCCAAAGAACGGGGGGAAACCATTCAGTACTTC CASCLGPKERGETIQYF
TRBJ1-1 TRBD1 TRBV5-4 - TGTGACAGTAGCTCCGGGACAGGAGGGCTTGAAGCCTTCTTT CDSSSGTGGLEAFF
TRBJ1-5 - TRBV28 many TGTGCCAGCAGTGTATACCCAACGAATAATCAGCCCCAGCATTTT CASSVYPTNNQPQHF
TRBJ2-4 TRBD1 TRBV28 - TGTACCAGCAGTTCAGGACAGGTGCGAAACATTCAGTACTTC CTSSSGQVRNIQYF
TRBJ2-7 - TRBV11-1 - TGTGCCAGCAGCCCACCGGCGGGCAGATGCGAGCAGCACTTC CASSPPAGRCEQHF
TRBJ1-2 - TRBV5-4 - TGTGTCAGCAGCTTGTGGGCCTCATTCAACTATGACTACACCTTC CVSSLWASFNYDYTF
TRBJ2-5 TRBD1 TRBV20-1 many TGCAGTGCTGGGGGGACAGGCCGTCAAGAGACCCAGTACTTC CSAGGTGRQETQYF
TRBJ1-5 - TRBV28 - TGTGTCAGCAGTCCCTCTGATCGGGTTCAGCCCCAGCATTTT CVSSPSDRVQPQHF
TRBJ1-5 - TRBV6-5 - TGTGCCAGCACCTCGGGGGTGGAGCGGCATCAGCCCCAGCATTTT CASTSGVERHQPQHF
TRBJ1-3 - TRBV12-3/TRBV12-4 many TGTGCCAGCAGTGTAACAGTGGTCGGTGGAAACACCATATATTTT CASSVTVVGGNTIYF
TRBJ2-6 TRBD1 TRBV6-5 - TGTGCTAGTAGTTACGCCGACAGGGCGCGGGGGGCCAACGTCCTGACTTTC CASSYADRARGANVLTF